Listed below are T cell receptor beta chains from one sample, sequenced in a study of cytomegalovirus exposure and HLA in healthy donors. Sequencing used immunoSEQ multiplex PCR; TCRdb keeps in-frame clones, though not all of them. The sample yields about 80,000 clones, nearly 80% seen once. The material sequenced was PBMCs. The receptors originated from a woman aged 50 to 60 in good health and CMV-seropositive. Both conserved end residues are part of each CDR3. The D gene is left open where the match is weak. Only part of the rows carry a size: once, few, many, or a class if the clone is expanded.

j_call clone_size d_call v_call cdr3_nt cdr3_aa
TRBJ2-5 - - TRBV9 TGTGCCAGCAGCCCCTGGGACTCCCAAGAGACCCAGTACTTC CASSPWDSQETQYF
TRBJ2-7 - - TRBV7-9 TGTTCCAGCAGCTTAGCGGTGGGACTCATCTCCTACGAGCAGTACTTC CSSSLAVGLISYEQYF
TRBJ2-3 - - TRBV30 TGTGCCTGGAGTGTAGGAGGTTCTGCAGATACGCAGTATTTT CAWSVGGSADTQYF
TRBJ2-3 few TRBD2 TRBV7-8 TGTGCCAGCAGCTTGCGGGGGGGGGACACAGATACGCAGTATTTT CASSLRGGDTDTQYF
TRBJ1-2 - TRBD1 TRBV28 TGTGCCAGCAGTCGGACAGGGGTCAATGGCTACACCTTC CASSRTGVNGYTF
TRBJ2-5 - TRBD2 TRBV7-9 TGTGCCAGCATCGGCGGGACTACCAAGTACCAAGAGACCCAGTACTTC CASIGGTTKYQETQYF
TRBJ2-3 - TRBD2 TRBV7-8 TGTGCCGCCCATGGGGGAAGCGGGAGGGCCGGAGATACGCAGTATTTT CAAHGGSGRAGDTQYF
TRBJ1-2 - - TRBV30 TGTGCCTGGAGCCAACAGGGTTTGGCTGGCTACACCTTC CAWSQQGLAGYTF
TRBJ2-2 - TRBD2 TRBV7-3 TGTGCCAGCAGCTTGGGACTAGCGGGCACGGGCGGGGAGCTGTTTTTT CASSLGLAGTGGELFF
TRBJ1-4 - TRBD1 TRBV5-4 TGTGCCAGCAGTTTTGATGGACAGGGTGGTGAAAAACTGTTTTTT CASSFDGQGGEKLFF
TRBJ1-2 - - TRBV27 TGTGCCAGCAGTTTACGAGTCGGGGGGCTAGACTATGGCTACACCTTC CASSLRVGGLDYGYTF